Here is one TCR beta chain with its context. This entry comes from a study of graft-versus-host responses after intestinal transplantation. Trimming left V 5 bases short and J 8 bases short, with 9 bases between. There are 11 residues in the CDR3. Germline CDR1 and CDR2: SEHNR and FQNEAQ (reference sequence). Sequencing used immunoSEQ multiplex PCR; TCRdb keeps in-frame clones, though not all of them. The repertoire includes tens of thousands of clones, 80% to 95% of them detected once, and 6.5% to 8% sits in the top ten. The sample was bone marrow, taken 700 to 850 days after intestinal transplantation. J is TRBJ1-1 and V is TRBV7-9; TRBD1 is a possible D gene (5 bases). This receptor was identified in a human patient who received an intestinal transplant, so some T cells may come from the graft donor. The CDR3 region has the DNA TGTGCCAGCAGCCCCCGACAGGAAGCTTTCTTT. Translated, it gives CASSPRQEAFF.